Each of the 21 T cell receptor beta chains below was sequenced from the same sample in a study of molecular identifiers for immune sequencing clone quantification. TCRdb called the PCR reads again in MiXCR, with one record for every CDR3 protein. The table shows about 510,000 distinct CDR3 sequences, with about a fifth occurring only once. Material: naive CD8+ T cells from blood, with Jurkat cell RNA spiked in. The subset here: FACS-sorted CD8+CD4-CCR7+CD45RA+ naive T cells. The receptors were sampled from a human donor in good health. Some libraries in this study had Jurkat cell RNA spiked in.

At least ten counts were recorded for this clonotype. The CDR3 DNA follows: TGCGCCAGCAGCCAAACTTCGACAGGGGAAAGTGAAAAACTGTTTTTT. Translated, it gives CASSQTSTGESEKLFF. J is TRBJ1-4 and V is TRBV4-3, with 8 bases lining up with TRBD1. Germline CDR1 and CDR2: LGHNA and YSLEER. The CDR3 is made up of 16 amino acids. The J segment lost 7 bases and the V segment lost 2 bases, leaving 9 bases of the junction unmatched.

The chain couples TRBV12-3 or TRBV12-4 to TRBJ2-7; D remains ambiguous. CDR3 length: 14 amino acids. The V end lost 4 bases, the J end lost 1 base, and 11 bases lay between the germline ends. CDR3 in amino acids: CASSSPSRSYEQYF. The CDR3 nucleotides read TGTGCCAGCAGTTCCCCGTCGAGATCCTACGAGCAGTACTTC.

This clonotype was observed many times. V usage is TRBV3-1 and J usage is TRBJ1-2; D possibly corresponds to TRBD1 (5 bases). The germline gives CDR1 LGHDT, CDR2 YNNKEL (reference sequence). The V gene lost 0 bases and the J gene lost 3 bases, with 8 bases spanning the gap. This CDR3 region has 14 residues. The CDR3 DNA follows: TGTGCCAGCAGCCAAGAGACAGCATACTATGGCTACACCTTC. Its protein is CASSQETAYYGYTF. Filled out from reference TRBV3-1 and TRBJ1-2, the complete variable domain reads DTAVSQTPKYLVTQMGNDKSIKCEQNLGHDTMYWYKQDSKKFLKIMFSYNNKELIINETVPNRFSPKSPDKAHLNLHINSLELGDSAVYFCASSQETAYYGYTFGSGTRLTVV.

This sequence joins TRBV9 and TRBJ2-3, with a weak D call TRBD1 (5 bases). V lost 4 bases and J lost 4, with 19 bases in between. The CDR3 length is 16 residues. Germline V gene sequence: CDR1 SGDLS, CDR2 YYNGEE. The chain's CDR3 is CASSHDSFERSDTQYF. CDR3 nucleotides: TGTGCCAGCAGCCATGACAGTTTTGAGAGGTCAGATACGCAGTATTTT.

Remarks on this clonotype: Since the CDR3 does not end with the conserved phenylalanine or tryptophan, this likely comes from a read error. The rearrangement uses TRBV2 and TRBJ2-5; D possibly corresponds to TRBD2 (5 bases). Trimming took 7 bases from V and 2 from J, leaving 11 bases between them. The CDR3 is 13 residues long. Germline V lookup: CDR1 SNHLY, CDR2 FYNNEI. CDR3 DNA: TGTGCCAGCATCAGGCGGGTGCAAGAGACCCAGTACCTC. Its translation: CASIRRVQETQYL.

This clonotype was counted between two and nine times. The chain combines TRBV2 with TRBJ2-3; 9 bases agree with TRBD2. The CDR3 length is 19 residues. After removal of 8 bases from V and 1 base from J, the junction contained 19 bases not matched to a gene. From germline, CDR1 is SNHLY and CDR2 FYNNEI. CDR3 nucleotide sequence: TGTGCCAGCTATCCGGGACTAGCCGCAACTGCTTGGGGCACAGATACGCAGTATTTT. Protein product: CASYPGLAATAWGTDTQYF.

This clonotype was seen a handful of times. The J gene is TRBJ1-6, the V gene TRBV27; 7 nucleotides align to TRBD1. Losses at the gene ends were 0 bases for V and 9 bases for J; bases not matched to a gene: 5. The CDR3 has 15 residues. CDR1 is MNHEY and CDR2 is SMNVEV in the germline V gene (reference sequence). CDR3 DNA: TGTGCCAGCAGTTTATCATTGGCAGGGGGTTCACCCCTCCACTTT. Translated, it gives CASSLSLAGGSPLHF.

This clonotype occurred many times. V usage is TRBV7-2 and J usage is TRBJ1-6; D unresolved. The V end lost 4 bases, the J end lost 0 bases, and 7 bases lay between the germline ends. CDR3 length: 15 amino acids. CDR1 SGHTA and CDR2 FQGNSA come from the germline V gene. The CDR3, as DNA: TGTGCCAGCAGCTCCGATGTCTCCTATAATTCACCCCTCCACTTT. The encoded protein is CASSSDVSYNSPLHF.

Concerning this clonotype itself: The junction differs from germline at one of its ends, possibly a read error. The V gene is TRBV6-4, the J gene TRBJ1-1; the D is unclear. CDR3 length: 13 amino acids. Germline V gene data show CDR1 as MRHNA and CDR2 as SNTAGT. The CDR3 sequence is CARSVVLGTEAFF. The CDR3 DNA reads TGTGCCAGAAGTGTCGTTTTGGGGACTGAAGCTTTCTTT.

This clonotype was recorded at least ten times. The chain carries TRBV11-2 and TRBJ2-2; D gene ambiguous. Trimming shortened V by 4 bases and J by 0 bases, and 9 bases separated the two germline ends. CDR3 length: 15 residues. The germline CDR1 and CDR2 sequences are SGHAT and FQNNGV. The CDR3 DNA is TGTGCCAGCAGCTATTGGCCGACGAACACCGGGGAGCTGTTTTTT. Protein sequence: CASSYWPTNTGELFF.

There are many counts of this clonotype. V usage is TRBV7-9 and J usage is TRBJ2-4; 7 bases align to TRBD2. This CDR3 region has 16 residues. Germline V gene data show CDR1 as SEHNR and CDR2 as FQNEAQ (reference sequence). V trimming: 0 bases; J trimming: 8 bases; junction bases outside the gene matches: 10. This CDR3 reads CASSLAGGGAKDIQYF. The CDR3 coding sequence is TGTGCCAGCAGCTTAGCGGGCGGGGGAGCTAAGGACATTCAGTACTTC.

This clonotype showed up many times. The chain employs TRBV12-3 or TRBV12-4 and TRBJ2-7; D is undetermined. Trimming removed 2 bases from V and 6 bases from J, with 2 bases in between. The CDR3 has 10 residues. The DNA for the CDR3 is TGTGCCAGCAGTTTAAGCGAGCAGTACTTC. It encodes CASSLSEQYF.

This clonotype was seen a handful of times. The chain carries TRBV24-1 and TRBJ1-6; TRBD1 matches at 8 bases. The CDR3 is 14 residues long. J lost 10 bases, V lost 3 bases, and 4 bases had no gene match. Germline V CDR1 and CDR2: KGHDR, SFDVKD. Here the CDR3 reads CATSDDRGDSPLHF. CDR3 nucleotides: TGTGCCACCAGTGATGACAGGGGAGACTCACCCCTCCACTTT.

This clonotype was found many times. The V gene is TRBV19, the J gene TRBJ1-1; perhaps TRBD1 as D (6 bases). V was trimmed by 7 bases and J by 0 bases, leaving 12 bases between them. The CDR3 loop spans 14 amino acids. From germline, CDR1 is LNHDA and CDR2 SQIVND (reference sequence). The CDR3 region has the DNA TGTGCCAGTATTGTTGGGGGCATGAACACTGAAGCTTTCTTT. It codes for CASIVGGMNTEAFF. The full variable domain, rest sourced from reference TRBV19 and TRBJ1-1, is DGGITQSPKYLFRKEGQNVTLSCEQNLNHDAMYWYRQDPGQGLRLIYYSQIVNDFQKGDIAEGYSVSREKKESFPLTVTSAQKNPTAFYLCASIVGGMNTEAFFGQGTRLTVV.

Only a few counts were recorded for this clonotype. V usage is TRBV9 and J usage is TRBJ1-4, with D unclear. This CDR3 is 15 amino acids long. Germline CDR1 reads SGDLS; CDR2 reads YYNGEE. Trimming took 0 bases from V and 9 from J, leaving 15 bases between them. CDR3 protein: CASSVEGAGWQKLFF. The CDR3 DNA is TGTGCCAGCAGCGTAGAGGGCGCCGGCTGGCAAAAACTGTTTTTT.

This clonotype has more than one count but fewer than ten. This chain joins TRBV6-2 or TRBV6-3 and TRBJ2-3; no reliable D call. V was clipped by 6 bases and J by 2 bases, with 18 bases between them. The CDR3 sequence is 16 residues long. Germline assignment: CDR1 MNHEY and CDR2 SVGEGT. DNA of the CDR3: TGTGCCAGCAGCTTTGACACCCAACTACTCACAGATACGCAGTATTTT. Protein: CASSFDTQLLTDTQYF.

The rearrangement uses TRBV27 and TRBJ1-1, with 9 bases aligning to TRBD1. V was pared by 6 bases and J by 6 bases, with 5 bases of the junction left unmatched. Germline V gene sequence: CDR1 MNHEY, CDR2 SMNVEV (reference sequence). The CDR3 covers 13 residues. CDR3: CASSQTGGAEAFF. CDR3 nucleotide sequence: TGTGCCAGCAGCCAGACAGGGGGTGCTGAAGCTTTCTTT.

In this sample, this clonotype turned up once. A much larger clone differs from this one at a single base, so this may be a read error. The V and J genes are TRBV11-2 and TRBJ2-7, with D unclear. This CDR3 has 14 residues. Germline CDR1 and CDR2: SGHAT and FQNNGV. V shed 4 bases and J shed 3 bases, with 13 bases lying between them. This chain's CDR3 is CASSSPGGYYEQYF. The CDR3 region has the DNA TGTGCCAGCAGCTCCCCGGGCGGATACTACGAGCAGTACTTC.

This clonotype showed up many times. CDR3 DNA sequence: TGTGCCAGCAGTAAACAACAGGGGAGAGGGCTAGGCAATCAGCCCCAGCATTTT. It yields the protein CASSKQQGRGLGNQPQHF. This chain uses TRBV28 with TRBJ1-5; 7 bases agree with TRBD1. The germline V gene encodes CDR1 MDHEN and CDR2 SYDVKM. This CDR3 is 18 amino acids long. V shed 5 bases and J 2 bases; nucleotides not matched to a gene: 15.

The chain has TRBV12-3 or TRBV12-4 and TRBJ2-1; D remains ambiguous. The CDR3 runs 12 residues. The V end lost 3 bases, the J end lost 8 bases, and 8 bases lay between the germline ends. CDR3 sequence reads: CASSFVRHEQFF. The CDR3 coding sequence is TGTGCCAGCAGTTTCGTGCGGCATGAGCAGTTCTTC.

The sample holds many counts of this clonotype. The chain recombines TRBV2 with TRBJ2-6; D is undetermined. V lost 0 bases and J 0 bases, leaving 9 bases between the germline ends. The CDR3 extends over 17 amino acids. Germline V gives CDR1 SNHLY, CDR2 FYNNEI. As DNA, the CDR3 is TGTGCCAGCAGTGAAGCCGAGGCGTACTCTGGGGCCAACGTCCTGACTTTC. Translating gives CASSEAEAYSGANVLTF.